A selection of T cell receptor beta chains follows, all from one sample in a study of T cell responses to AZD1222 COVID-19 vaccine. Using immunoSEQ multiplex PCR, the repertoire was profiled, and TCRdb retains in-frame clones only, with some absent. The data contain 190,000 or so clones, approximately 90% of them singletons. The source material was peripheral blood, sampled 28 days after the second AZD1222 dose. The receptors originated from an adult who received the AZD1222 COVID-19 vaccine. The CDR3 runs from the conserved cysteine through the conserved F or W. The D gene is left open where the match is weak. Size is stated for part of the rows, as once, few or many counts, or as a class when the clone is expanded.

J | size | V | D | DNA | CDR3
TRBJ1-1 | . | TRBV6-5 | . | TGTGCCAGCAGTTACTCGTTGTACGCGAGGAACACTGAAGCTTTCTTT | CASSYSLYARNTEAFF
TRBJ2-1 | . | TRBV6-2/TRBV6-3 | . | TGTGCCAGCAGTTACCGCCCTTTCCCCTACAATGAGCAGTTCTTC | CASSYRPFPYNEQFF
TRBJ1-5 | . | TRBV24-1 | . | TGTGCCACCAGTGATAATGGCCGGCGGGATCAGCCCCAGCATTTT | CATSDNGRRDQPQHF
TRBJ1-2 | few | TRBV29-1 | TRBD1 | TGCAGCGCCCAATCGACAGGGAGCTACACCTTC | CSAQSTGSYTF
TRBJ1-2 | . | TRBV6-5 | TRBD1 | TGTGCCAGCAGTTCCGGACAGGGGATCGCCTATGGCTACACCTTC | CASSSGQGIAYGYTF
TRBJ1-5 | . | TRBV5-8 | . | TGTGCCAGCAGCTCAATTGGGGGCTTTCTTCAGCCCCAGCATTTT | CASSSIGGFLQPQHF
TRBJ1-1 | . | TRBV6-2/TRBV6-3 | TRBD1 | TGTGCCAGCAGTCCAACAGGGGGGTGGTCTGAAGCTTTCTTT | CASSPTGGWSEAFF
TRBJ2-1 | once | TRBV19 | . | TGTGCCAGTAGTATCGGCCACAGCGGCCTTCGCTACAATGAGCAGTTCTTC | CASSIGHSGLRYNEQFF
TRBJ1-1 | . | TRBV7-8 | . | TGTGCCAGCAGCGCCAATGTCTACAAGATGAACACTGAAGCTTTCTTT | CASSANVYKMNTEAFF
TRBJ2-1 | . | TRBV7-8 | . | TGTGCCAGCAGCCTCGGGCTAGCCTCTAAGGGGCAGTTCTTC | CASSLGLASKGQFF
TRBJ2-1 | . | TRBV7-3 | TRBD2 | TGTGCCAGCAGCTTAGGGTCTAGCGGGAGAAATGAGCAGTTCTTC | CASSLGSSGRNEQFF
TRBJ1-1 | once | TRBV14 | . | TGTGCCAGCAGCCCGTCAAATCGTCTGACGGAGTACAATGAAGCTTTCTTT | CASSPSNRLTEYNEAFF
TRBJ2-7 | . | TRBV7-8 | . | TGTGCCAGCAGCCCGTTGGGGTCGTACGAGCAGTACTTC | CASSPLGSYEQYF
TRBJ1-1 | . | TRBV2 | . | TGTGCCAGCAGTGAAGCTGAGACATTGAACACTGAAGCTTTCTTT | CASSEAETLNTEAFF
TRBJ1-1 | . | TRBV19 | . | TGTGCCAGTAGTAACCCTCTGAACACTGAAGCTTTCTTT | CASSNPLNTEAFF
TRBJ2-7 | once | TRBV28 | . | TGTGCCAGCAGTCCACCGGGGAGCGGGCTCTACGAGCAGTACTTC | CASSPPGSGLYEQYF
TRBJ2-2 | . | TRBV5-1 | . | TGCGCCAGCAGCTTGGGGTCCTCCGGCGGCACCGGGGAGCTGTTTTTT | CASSLGSSGGTGELFF
TRBJ1-3 | . | TRBV5-6 | TRBD1 | TGTGCCAGCAGCTCGACAGGGAGAGTCGGTGGAAACACCATATATTTT | CASSSTGRVGGNTIYF
TRBJ2-1 | . | TRBV3-1/TRBV3-2 | TRBD1 | TGTGCCAGCAGGACAGGGGGCTACAATGAGCAGTTCTTC | CASRTGGYNEQFF
TRBJ2-2 | . | TRBV3-1/TRBV3-2 | . | TGTGCCAGCAGCCAAAATTACGGGGGCGCCGGGGAGCTGTTTTTT | CASSQNYGGAGELFF
TRBJ1-6 | . | TRBV4-2 | TRBD1 | TGTGCCAGCAGCCAAGATCCCGGACAGGGAGGAAGTTCACCCCTCCACTTT | CASSQDPGQGGSSPLHF
TRBJ2-5 | . | TRBV7-9 | . | TGTGCCAGCAGCTTAGGACAGATACAAGAGACCCAGTACTTC | CASSLGQIQETQYF
TRBJ1-3 | . | TRBV10-3 | . | TGTGCCATCAGTGCAAGGGGAACTGGAAACACCATATATTTT | CAISARGTGNTIYF
TRBJ2-3 | . | TRBV5-1 | . | TGCGCCAGCAGCTTGTGGGGAAGCACAGATACGCAGTATTTT | CASSLWGSTDTQYF
TRBJ2-5 | . | TRBV5-1 | . | TGCGCCAGCAGCCCTAAACCCGGGGGTAGGGCAGGGGTGGAGACCCAGTACTTC | CASSPKPGGRAGVETQYF
TRBJ2-2 | . | TRBV28 | . | TGTGCCAGCAGTTTTATGGCCCCGTCTAGATCCGGGGAGCTGTTTTTT | CASSFMAPSRSGELFF
TRBJ2-7 | . | TRBV6-5 | . | TGTGCCAGCTCGAGTCGGTTTTCGGACGAGCAGTACTTC | CASSSRFSDEQYF
TRBJ1-2 | . | TRBV20-1 | . | TGCAGTGCTAGTTGGGGAGGGTGGGCTGGCTACACCTTC | CSASWGGWAGYTF
TRBJ2-1 | . | TRBV11-2 | . | TGTGCCAGCAGCCGAGACAGTCTCGATTCCTACAATGAGCAGTTCTTC | CASSRDSLDSYNEQFF
TRBJ2-7 | few | TRBV19 | TRBD1 | TGTGCCAGTAGCCCGAATGGACAGGCCTCCTACGAGCAGTACTTC | CASSPNGQASYEQYF
TRBJ1-1 | . | TRBV28 | . | TGTGCCAGCTCTAATGGGCCCGGCACTGAAGCTTTCTTT | CASSNGPGTEAFF
TRBJ2-2 | . | TRBV5-4 | . | TGTGCCAGCAGGGATAGATCGAACACCGGGGAGCTGTTTTTT | CASRDRSNTGELFF
TRBJ2-2 | . | TRBV19 | TRBD1 | TGTGCCAGTAGTAGGGACAGGGGGGTCGGGGAGCTGTTTTTT | CASSRDRGVGELFF
TRBJ1-3 | . | TRBV15 | . | TGTGCCACCTCGGAGGGGGGAAACACCATATATTTT | CATSEGGNTIYF
TRBJ2-7 | . | TRBV29-1 | TRBD2 | TGCAGCGTTGAGGGAGCGGGAAGGAACGAGCAGTACTTC | CSVEGAGRNEQYF
TRBJ2-2 | . | TRBV7-7 | TRBD1 | TGTGCTAGCAGGGCCGGGACAGGGGGCTACGGGGAGCTGTTTTTT | CASRAGTGGYGELFF
TRBJ2-1 | . | TRBV10-2 | . | TGCGCCGCGGCACTAGCCTCCTACAATGAGCAGTTCTTC | CAAALASYNEQFF
TRBJ2-7 | . | TRBV7-9 | . | TGTGCCAGCAGCTTAGTATCCGAGCAGTACTTC | CASSLVSEQYF
TRBJ1-1 | . | TRBV30 | . | TGTGCCTGGGGGTCGGACACTGAAGCTTTCTTT | CAWGSDTEAFF
TRBJ2-7 | . | TRBV12-3/TRBV12-4 | . | TGTGCCAGCAGTTTAGGGGATGGGGAGCAGTACTTC | CASSLGDGEQYF
TRBJ2-1 | . | TRBV19 | . | TGTGCCAGTAGTAAGGTAGCCTGGACAAATGAGCAGTTCTTC | CASSKVAWTNEQFF
TRBJ2-7 | once | TRBV19 | TRBD2 | TGTGCCAGTAGTATTACGGGAGGGCCGGGAGAGCAGTACTTC | CASSITGGPGEQYF
TRBJ1-2 | . | TRBV1 | . | TGCACCAGCAGCCAAGGGGACCCCACCTTC | CTSSQGDPTF
TRBJ2-7 | . | TRBV27 | . | TGTGCCAGCAGCCAAGGGGAGCAATTCTACGAGCAGTACTTC | CASSQGEQFYEQYF
TRBJ1-1 | once | TRBV6-2/TRBV6-3 | . | TGTGCCAGCAGTTACCTAGGAAACACTGAAGCTTTCTTT | CASSYLGNTEAFF
TRBJ2-1 | . | TRBV10-1 | TRBD2 | TGCGCCAGCAGTTCCGGCGGGACTAGTTTTTCCAATGAGCAGTTCTTC | CASSSGGTSFSNEQFF
TRBJ2-7 | . | TRBV3-1/TRBV3-2 | . | TGTGCCAGCAGCCAGACCTCTGGGACGGCCTACGAGCAGTACTTC | CASSQTSGTAYEQYF
TRBJ2-1 | once | TRBV28 | . | TGTGCCAGCAGTCAACTGGGGGGCGAGCAGTTCTTC | CASSQLGGEQFF
TRBJ2-7 | . | TRBV29-1 | . | TGCAGCGTTGACTACGAGCAGTACTTC | CSVDYEQYF